This is a list of T cell receptor beta chains from one sample in a study of cytotoxic CD8 clonotypes in ibrutinib-treated CLL. Clones were read by immunoSEQ multiplex PCR, and TCRdb kept only the in-frame ones, dropping some. The top ten clones hold just over 15% of a sample with roughly 250,000 clones, around 70% of them seen once. The sample consisted of PBMCs, taken after 24 months of ibrutinib treatment. The origin of the receptors is a human donor with chronic lymphocytic leukemia. Both conserved end residues are part of each CDR3. A D gene is named only where the DNA matches it firmly. Size values are once, few and many counts, or a class for expanded clones, and some rows have none.

v_gene: TRBV6-6
len: 14
d_gene: NA
abundance: NA
j_gene: TRBJ2-7
CDR3aa: CASQSPSRVDEQYF
CDR3nt: TGTGCCAGCCAATCCCCTTCACGCGTAGACGAGCAGTACTTC

v_gene: TRBV28
len: 16
d_gene: TRBD1
abundance: NA
j_gene: TRBJ1-5
CDR3aa: CASSIQGSVDNQPQHF
CDR3nt: TGTGCCAGCAGTATACAGGGGAGTGTGGACAATCAGCCCCAGCATTTT

v_gene: TRBV28
len: 16
d_gene: TRBD1
abundance: NA
j_gene: TRBJ1-3
CDR3aa: CASSLSFGQGRNTIYF
CDR3nt: TGTGCCAGCAGTTTATCCTTTGGACAGGGAAGAAACACCATATATTTT

v_gene: TRBV29-1
len: 13
d_gene: NA
abundance: NA
j_gene: TRBJ2-7
CDR3aa: CSVESLRSREQYF
CDR3nt: TGCAGCGTTGAATCGCTGCGTTCGCGAGAGCAGTACTTC

v_gene: TRBV7-2
len: 14
d_gene: TRBD2
abundance: NA
j_gene: TRBJ2-3
CDR3aa: CASSRDYTTDTQYF
CDR3nt: TGTGCCAGCAGCCGGGACTACACCACAGATACGCAGTATTTT

v_gene: TRBV28
len: 12
d_gene: NA
abundance: NA
j_gene: TRBJ2-7
CDR3aa: CASKEESYEQYF
CDR3nt: TGTGCCAGCAAAGAGGAGTCCTACGAGCAGTACTTC

v_gene: TRBV27
len: 14
d_gene: TRBD1
abundance: NA
j_gene: TRBJ2-1
CDR3aa: CASSTGQGAGEQFF
CDR3nt: TGTGCCAGCAGTACCGGACAGGGGGCGGGTGAGCAGTTCTTC

v_gene: TRBV11-2
len: 14
d_gene: NA
abundance: few
j_gene: TRBJ1-2
CDR3aa: CASSLNSQWDGYTF
CDR3nt: TGTGCCAGCAGCTTAAACAGCCAATGGGATGGCTACACCTTC

v_gene: TRBV29-1
len: 15
d_gene: NA
abundance: once
j_gene: TRBJ1-4
CDR3aa: CSVGNGGTFNEKLFF
CDR3nt: TGCAGCGTTGGCAATGGAGGGACATTTAATGAAAAACTGTTTTTT

v_gene: TRBV2
len: 11
d_gene: NA
abundance: NA
j_gene: TRBJ1-4
CDR3aa: CASSDVEKLFF
CDR3nt: TGTGCCAGCAGTGATGTTGAAAAACTGTTTTTT

v_gene: TRBV19
len: 16
d_gene: NA
abundance: few
j_gene: TRBJ2-1
CDR3aa: CASKRTGTPGYNEQFF
CDR3nt: TGTGCCAGCAAACGCACCGGGACCCCCGGGTACAATGAGCAGTTCTTC

v_gene: TRBV6-5
len: 15
d_gene: TRBD1
abundance: NA
j_gene: TRBJ2-7
CDR3aa: CASSFRDRGTYEQYF
CDR3nt: TGTGCCAGCAGTTTCCGGGACAGGGGAACCTACGAGCAGTACTTC

v_gene: TRBV5-1
len: 16
d_gene: TRBD1
abundance: NA
j_gene: TRBJ1-2
CDR3aa: CASSLGRDRGNYGYTF
CDR3nt: TGCGCCAGCAGCTTAGGGCGGGACAGGGGCAACTATGGCTACACCTTC

v_gene: TRBV27
len: 15
d_gene: TRBD1
abundance: NA
j_gene: TRBJ1-5
CDR3aa: CASSPLTGGNQPQHF
CDR3nt: TGTGCCAGCAGTCCGCTGACAGGGGGCAATCAGCCCCAGCATTTT

v_gene: TRBV9
len: 12
d_gene: NA
abundance: few
j_gene: TRBJ2-7
CDR3aa: CASRGDSYEQYF
CDR3nt: TGTGCCAGCAGGGGGGACTCCTACGAGCAGTACTTC

v_gene: TRBV28
len: 16
d_gene: TRBD1
abundance: few
j_gene: TRBJ1-2
CDR3aa: CASSFPHRDRGNGYTF
CDR3nt: TGTGCCAGCAGTTTTCCTCACCGGGACAGGGGGAATGGCTACACCTTC

v_gene: TRBV28
len: 18
d_gene: TRBD1
abundance: NA
j_gene: TRBJ1-3
CDR3aa: CASLSYHQGAKTGNTIYF
CDR3nt: TGTGCCAGCCTCTCATACCATCAGGGGGCGAAGACTGGAAACACCATATATTTT